The present T cell receptor (beta chain) was sequenced within a study of T cell responses to AZD1222 COVID-19 vaccine. The wider study: Samples with a second dose at about 4 or about 12 weeks were pooled together.

The germline V gene encodes CDR1 MNHNS and CDR2 SASEGT. CDR3 length equals 16 residues. J was trimmed by 3 bases and V by 4 bases; bases with no gene match: 9. TCRdb's table, derived via immunoSEQ multiplex PCR, lists solely in-frame clones and lacks some. The sample lists about 88,000 clones, roughly 91% seen once, with about 3.9% in the top ten. General observations from the study: Baseline seropositivity characterized only a handful of AZD1222 recipients. Spike-specific TCR breadth rose after two AZD1222 doses, and depth rose as well. Along spike, vaccine-associated CD4 TCRs were found throughout, with dominance at 160-218 and 743-854.

To note about this clone: Its antigen is not known.

The TCR comes from an adult in good health. Source: peripheral blood, taken on day 0 of AZD1222 vaccination. The chain recombines TRBV6-1 with TRBJ1-5, with 7 bases matching TRBD1. This CDR3 reads CASSGWTGDLNQPQHF. The CDR3 DNA follows: TGTGCCAGCAGTGGGTGGACAGGAGACCTCAATCAGCCCCAGCATTTT.